The clone carrying this TCR beta chain was counted once. Here immunoSEQ multiplex PCR was the method, and the copy in TCRdb shows in-frame clones only, minus some. Seen here are about 57,000 clones, around 84% observed once, and the top ten hold approximately 5%. This CDR3 is 16 amino acids long. Trimming stripped 7 bases from V and 3 bases from J, with 21 bases between. Germline values: CDR1 LNHDA, CDR2 SQIVND (reference sequence). This record belongs to a study of technical replicates of blood from a handful of donors. The clonotype comes from a human donor in good health. Some clones in this sample may be carry-over from other donors' samples. The source material was PBMCs. The genes are TRBV19 and TRBJ1-2, with no clear D. The CDR3 region is CASNDPGVSRDYGYTF. The CDR3 DNA sequence: TGTGCCAGTAATGACCCCGGGGTCTCGAGGGACTATGGCTACACCTTC.